This TCR beta chain was identified in a study of cytotoxic CD8 clonotypes in ibrutinib-treated CLL. Study observations and caveats: While tracking circulating CD8+ T-cell counts, baseline clonality exceeded that of age-matched healthy donors.

This clone was picked up a small number of times. Its antigen remains unknown. V lost 4 bases and J lost 6, with 15 bases in between. Per the germline V gene, CDR1 is MGHRA and CDR2 is YSYEKL. There are 15 residues in the CDR3. This table comes from immunoSEQ multiplex PCR, and its TCRdb copy is limited to in-frame clones, with some not included. The sample includes about 140,000 clones, approximately 75% of them seen just once. This TCR derives from a human donor with chronic lymphocytic leukemia. This chain uses TRBV4-1 with TRBJ2-2; the D is unclear. The sample in question was PBMCs, obtained after 12 months of ibrutinib treatment. The DNA of the CDR3 is TGCGCCAGCAGCCTTACTCTCATGGGTTCCGGGGAGCTGTTTTTT. Protein product: CASSLTLMGSGELFF.